The source of this T cell receptor beta chain is a study of Ad26.COV2.S vaccination and SARS-CoV-2 variants. Clones were sequenced by immunoSEQ multiplex PCR, and TCRdb holds only the in-frame ones, with some missing. This table has some 340,000 clones, about 86% appearing once. V dropped 2 bases and J dropped 4 bases, with 2 bases sitting between them. The length of the CDR3 is 11 residues. Specified treatment: about 20 received Ad26.COV2.S at low or high dose, single or two shots; 5 received placebo; per-sample allocation not given. The samples were gathered on day 63 after the first injection of vaccine or placebo.

Sequenced here: peripheral blood, sampled in a trial of Ad26.COV2.S vaccine versus placebo. The gene calls are TRBV23-1 and TRBJ1-1; D unresolved. TRBV23-1 is an open reading frame whose function is uncertain. The clonotype originates from a person between 18 and 65 years old who received the Ad26.COV2.S COVID-19 vaccine or a placebo. The CDR3, as DNA: TGCGCCAGCAGTCAAAGCACTGAAGCTTTCTTT. Translated: CASSQSTEAFF.